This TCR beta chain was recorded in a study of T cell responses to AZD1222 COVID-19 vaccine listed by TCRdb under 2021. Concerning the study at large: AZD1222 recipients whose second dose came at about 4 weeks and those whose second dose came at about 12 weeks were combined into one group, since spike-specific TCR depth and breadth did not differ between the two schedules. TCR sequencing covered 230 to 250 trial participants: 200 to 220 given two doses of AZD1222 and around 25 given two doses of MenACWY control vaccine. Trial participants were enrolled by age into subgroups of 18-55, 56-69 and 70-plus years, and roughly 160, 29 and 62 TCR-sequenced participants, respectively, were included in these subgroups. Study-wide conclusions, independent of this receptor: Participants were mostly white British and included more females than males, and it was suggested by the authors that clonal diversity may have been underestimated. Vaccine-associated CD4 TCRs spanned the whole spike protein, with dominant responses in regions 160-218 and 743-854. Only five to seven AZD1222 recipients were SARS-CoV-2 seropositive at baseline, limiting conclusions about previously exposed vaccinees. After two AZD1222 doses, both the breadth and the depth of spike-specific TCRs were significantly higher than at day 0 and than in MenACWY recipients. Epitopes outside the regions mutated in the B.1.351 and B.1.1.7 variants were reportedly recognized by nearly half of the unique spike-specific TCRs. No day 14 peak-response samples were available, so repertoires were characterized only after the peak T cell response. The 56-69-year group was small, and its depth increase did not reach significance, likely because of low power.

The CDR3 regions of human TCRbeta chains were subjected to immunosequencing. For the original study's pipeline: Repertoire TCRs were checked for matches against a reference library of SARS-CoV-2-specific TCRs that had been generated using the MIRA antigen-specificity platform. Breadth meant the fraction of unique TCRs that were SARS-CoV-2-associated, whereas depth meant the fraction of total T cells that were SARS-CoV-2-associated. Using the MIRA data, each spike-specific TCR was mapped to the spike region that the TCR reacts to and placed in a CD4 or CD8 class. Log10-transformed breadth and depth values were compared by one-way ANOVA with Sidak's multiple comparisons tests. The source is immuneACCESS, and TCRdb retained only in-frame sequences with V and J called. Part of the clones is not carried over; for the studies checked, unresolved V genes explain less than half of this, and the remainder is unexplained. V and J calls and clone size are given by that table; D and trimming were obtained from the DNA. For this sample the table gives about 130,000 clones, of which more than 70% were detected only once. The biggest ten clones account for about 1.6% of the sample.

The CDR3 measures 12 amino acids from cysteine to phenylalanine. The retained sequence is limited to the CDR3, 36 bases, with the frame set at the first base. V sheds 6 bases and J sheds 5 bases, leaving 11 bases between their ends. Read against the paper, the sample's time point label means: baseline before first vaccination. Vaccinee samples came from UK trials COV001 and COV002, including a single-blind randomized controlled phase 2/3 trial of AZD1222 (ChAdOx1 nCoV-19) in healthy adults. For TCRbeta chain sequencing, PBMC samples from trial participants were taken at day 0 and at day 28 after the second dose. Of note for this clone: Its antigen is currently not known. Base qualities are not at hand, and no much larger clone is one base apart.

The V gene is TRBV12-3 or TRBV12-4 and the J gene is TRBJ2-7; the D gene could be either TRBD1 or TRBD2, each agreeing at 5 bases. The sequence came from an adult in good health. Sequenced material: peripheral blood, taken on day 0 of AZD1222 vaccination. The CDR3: CASSLGENEQYF. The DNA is TGTGCCAGCAGCCTGGGGGAAAACGAGCAGTACTTC.